This TCR beta chain originates from a study of blood T cells in healthy people across ages. As for the study in general: About one barcoded beta molecule per two T cells was the capture yield of template switching.

Notes on the study in general: The study found more naive CD4+ cells and higher diversity in long-lived than aged donors.

Together with a sample-barcoded 5' primer, a J-beta primer mix was included in a second PCR lasting roughly 7 to 11 cycles. TCRdb passed the 5' RACE reads through MiXCR, listing each CDR3 protein once. Of 700,000 or so distinct CDR3 sequences in the sample, approximately 40% are singletons; the top ten hold 25% to 35%. Concerning this clonotype: No antigen is known for it. Germline and junction disagree at one end, which may indicate a read error.

Germline V gene sequence: CDR1 SGHTA, CDR2 FQGNSA. This CDR3 contains 15 residues. The donors, healthy Caucasians from Russia, were aged 6 to 90. Total RNA amounts of at least 6 micrograms were extracted per sample. This receptor was identified in a man older than 75 in good health. The gene calls are TRBV7-2 and TRBJ2-2, with D possibly TRBD2 on 5 matching bases. The specimen sequenced was blood. The CDR3 here is CASSSRPGGGGELFF. The CDR3 DNA sequence: TGTGCCAGTAGCTCCCGCCCAGGTGGAGGCGGGGAGCTGTTTTTT.